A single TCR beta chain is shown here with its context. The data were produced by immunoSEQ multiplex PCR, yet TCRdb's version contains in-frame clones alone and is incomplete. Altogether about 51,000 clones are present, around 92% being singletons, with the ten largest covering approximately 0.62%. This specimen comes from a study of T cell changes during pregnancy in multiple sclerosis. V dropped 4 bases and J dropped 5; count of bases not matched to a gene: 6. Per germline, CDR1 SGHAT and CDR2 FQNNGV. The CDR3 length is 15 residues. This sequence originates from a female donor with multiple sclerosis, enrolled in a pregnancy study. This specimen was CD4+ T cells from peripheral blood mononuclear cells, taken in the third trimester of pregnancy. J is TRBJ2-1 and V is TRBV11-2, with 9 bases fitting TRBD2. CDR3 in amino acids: CASSSKRGADNEQFF. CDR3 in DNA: TGTGCCAGCAGCTCAAAGCGGGGGGCTGACAATGAGCAGTTCTTC. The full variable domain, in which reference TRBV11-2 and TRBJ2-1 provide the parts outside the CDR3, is EAGVAQSPRYKIIEKRQSVAFWCNPISGHATLYWYQQILGQGPKLLIQFQNNGVVDDSQLPKDRFSAERLKGVDSTLKIQPAKLEDSAVYLCASSSKRGADNEQFFGPGTRLTVL.